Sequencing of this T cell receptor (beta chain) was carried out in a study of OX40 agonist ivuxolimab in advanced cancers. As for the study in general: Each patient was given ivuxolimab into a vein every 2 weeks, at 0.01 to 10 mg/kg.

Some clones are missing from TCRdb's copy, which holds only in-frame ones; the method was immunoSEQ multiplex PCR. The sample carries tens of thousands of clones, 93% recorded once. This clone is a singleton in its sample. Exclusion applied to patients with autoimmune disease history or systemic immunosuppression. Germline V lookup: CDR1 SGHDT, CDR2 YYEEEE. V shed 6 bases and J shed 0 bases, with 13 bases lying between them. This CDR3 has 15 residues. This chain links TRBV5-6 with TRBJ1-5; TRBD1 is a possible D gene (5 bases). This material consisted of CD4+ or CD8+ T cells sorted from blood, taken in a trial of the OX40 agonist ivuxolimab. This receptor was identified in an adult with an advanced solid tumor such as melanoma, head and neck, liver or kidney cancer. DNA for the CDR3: TGTGCCAGCACCCTCGGGGGTCATAGCAATCAGCCCCAGCATTTT. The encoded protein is CASTLGGHSNQPQHF.